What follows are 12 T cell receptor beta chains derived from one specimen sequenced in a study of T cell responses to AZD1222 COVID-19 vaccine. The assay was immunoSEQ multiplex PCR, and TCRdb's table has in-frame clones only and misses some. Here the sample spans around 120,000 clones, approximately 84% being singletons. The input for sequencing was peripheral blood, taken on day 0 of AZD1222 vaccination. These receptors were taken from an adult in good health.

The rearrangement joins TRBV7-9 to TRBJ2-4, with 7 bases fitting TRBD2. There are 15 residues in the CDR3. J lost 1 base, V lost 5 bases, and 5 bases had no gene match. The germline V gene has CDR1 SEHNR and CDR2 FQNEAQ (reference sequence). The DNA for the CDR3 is TGTGCCAGCAGCAGAAGCGGGGAGGCCAAAAACATTCAGTACTTC. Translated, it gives CASSRSGEAKNIQYF.

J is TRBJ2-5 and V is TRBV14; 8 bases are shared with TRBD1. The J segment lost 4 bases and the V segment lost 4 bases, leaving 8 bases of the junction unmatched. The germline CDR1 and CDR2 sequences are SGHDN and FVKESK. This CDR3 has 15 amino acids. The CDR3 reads CASSPAGGRAETQYF. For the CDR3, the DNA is TGTGCCAGCAGCCCCGCAGGGGGCCGGGCAGAGACCCAGTACTTC.

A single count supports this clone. The CDR3 is CASSLASRGIQYF. In nucleotides, the CDR3 is TGTGCCAGCAGCTTGGCCTCAAGGGGCATTCAGTACTTC. The chain employs TRBV11-2 and TRBJ2-4, with D maybe TRBD1 (5 bases). This CDR3 has 13 residues. Germline CDR1 reads SGHAT; CDR2 reads FQNNGV. Trimming shortened V by 3 bases and J by 9 bases, and 12 bases separated the two germline ends.

In nucleotides, the CDR3 is TGCAGTGCTAGTACCGGGGGCTCTCTCCATCAGCCCCAGCATTTT. The encoded protein is CSASTGGSLHQPQHF. The chain recombines TRBV20-1 with TRBJ1-5, with D perhaps matching TRBD1 (6 bases). Trimming took off 3 bases at V and 5 bases at J, with 17 bases between the two ends. CDR3 length: 15 amino acids. CDR1 DFQATT and CDR2 SNEGSKA come from the germline V gene (reference sequence).

The DNA for the CDR3 is TGTGCCAGCAGCTTTGGGACGGGTCGCGAGACCCAGTACTTC. Translation gives CASSFGTGRETQYF. This sequence joins TRBV11-2 and TRBJ2-5; D could derive from TRBD1 or TRBD2 (5 bases each). Germline-derived CDR1 and CDR2 are SGHAT and FQNNGV. This CDR3 has 14 residues. The germline V and J ends were trimmed by 3 bases and 5 bases, with 13 bases remaining between them.

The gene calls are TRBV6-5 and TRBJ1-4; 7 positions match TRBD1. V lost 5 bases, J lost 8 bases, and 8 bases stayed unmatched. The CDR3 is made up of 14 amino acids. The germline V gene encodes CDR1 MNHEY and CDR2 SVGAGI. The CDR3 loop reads CASSRRGGWEKLFF. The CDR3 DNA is TGTGCCAGCAGTCGGCGAGGGGGCTGGGAAAAACTGTTTTTT.

The CDR3 DNA sequence: TGTGCCAGCAGCTTAGGGCAGGGACGTGAAAAACTGTTTTTT. Its translation is CASSLGQGREKLFF. V usage is TRBV7-6 and J usage is TRBJ1-4; D is perhaps TRBD1 (5 bases). The ends were cut back, 1 base at V and 7 bases at J, with 10 bases in the middle. Germline V gene lookup returns CDR1 SGHVS and CDR2 FNYEAQ. The CDR3 covers 14 residues.

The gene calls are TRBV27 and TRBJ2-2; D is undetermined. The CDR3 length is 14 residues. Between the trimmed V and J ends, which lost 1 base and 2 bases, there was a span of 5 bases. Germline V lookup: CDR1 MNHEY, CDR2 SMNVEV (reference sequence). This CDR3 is CASSLFSNTGELFF. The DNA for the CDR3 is TGTGCCAGCAGTTTATTCTCAAACACCGGGGAGCTGTTTTTT.

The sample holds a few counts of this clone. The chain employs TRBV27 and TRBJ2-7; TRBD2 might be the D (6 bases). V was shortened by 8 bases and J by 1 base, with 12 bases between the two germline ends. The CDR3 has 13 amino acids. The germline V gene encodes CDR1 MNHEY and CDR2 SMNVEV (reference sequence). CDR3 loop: CASGRDGSYEQYF. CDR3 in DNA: TGTGCCAGCGGGCGGGACGGATCCTACGAGCAGTACTTC.

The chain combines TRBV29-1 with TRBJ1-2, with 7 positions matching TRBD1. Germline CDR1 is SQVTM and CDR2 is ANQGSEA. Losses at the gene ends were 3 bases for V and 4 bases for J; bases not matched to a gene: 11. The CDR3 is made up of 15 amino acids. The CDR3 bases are TGCAGCGTTGATGAACAGGGGAACAGCATCTATGGCTACACCTTC. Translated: CSVDEQGNSIYGYTF.

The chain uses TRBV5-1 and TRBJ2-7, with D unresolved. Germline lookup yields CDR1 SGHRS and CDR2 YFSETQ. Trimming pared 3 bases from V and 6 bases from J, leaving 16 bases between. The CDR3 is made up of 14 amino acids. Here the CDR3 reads CASSSDIQRVEQYF. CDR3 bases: TGCGCCAGCAGCTCAGATATTCAGCGCGTCGAGCAGTACTTC.

CDR3 amino acids: CASSLAPGANSPLHF. The CDR3 nucleotides read TGTGCCAGCAGCTTAGCCCCTGGGGCGAATTCACCCCTCCACTTT. This sequence joins TRBV7-9 and TRBJ1-6, with D perhaps TRBD1 (5 bases). Germline loops: CDR1 SEHNR, CDR2 FQNEAQ (reference sequence). Trimming stripped 0 bases from V and 7 bases from J, with 10 bases between. CDR3 size: 15 residues.